This T cell receptor beta chain was identified during a study of blood T cell repertoires in COVID-19. Whole-study context: The United States, Italy and Spain provided the acute and convalescent COVID-19 samples. Sample material is recorded as cDNA or gDNA derived from T cells, B-cell-depleted T cells, or PBMCs.

The CDR3 spans 15 residues. CDR1 LNHDA and CDR2 SQIVND come from the germline V gene (reference sequence). V was trimmed by 8 bases and J by 3 bases, leaving 19 bases between them. Original analysis: For nucleated cells, counts were estimated from reference gene primer amplification. Generated by immunoSEQ multiplex PCR, the TCRdb table keeps only in-frame clones and is missing some. V, J and clone size derive from that table, while D and trimming were established from the DNA sequence. The sample has 150,000 to 200,000 clones, 84% seen once; the top ten hold about 19%. The genes are TRBV19 and TRBJ1-1; possible D gene TRBD1, 5 bases. The sequenced material came from peripheral blood. The receptor was derived from an elderly woman with acute or convalescent COVID-19. CDR3 nucleotide sequence: TGTGCCAGTCCGCCCTCGGGACTAGGGGACACTGAAGCTTTCTTT. Protein: CASPPSGLGDTEAFF.